This T cell receptor beta chain was sequenced during a study of T cells after posttransplantation cyclophosphamide. The method was immunoSEQ multiplex PCR; TCRdb's version includes in-frame clones alone and lacks a portion of them. In the table there are roughly 7,600 clones, 65% to 90% of which are singletons. The CDR3 is 15 amino acids. CDR1 MNHEY and CDR2 SVGAGI come from the germline V gene. V shed 0 bases, J shed 9 bases, and the junction held 5 bases outside the gene matches. Of note for this clone: No antigen is known for it.

Study conclusions and caveats: Skin or GI-infiltrating T cells shared few TRB sequences with blood. TRB clonality was highly associated with recipient CMV seropositivity and reactivation. Donor-recipient repertoire similarity was low at 1-2 months, rising over year one.

Busulfan-fludarabine conditioning, marrow transplant, and cyclophosphamide on days +3 and +4 were administered. The chain combines TRBV6-5 with TRBJ1-6; 7 nucleotides match TRBD1. This sequence was found in a female patient aged 35 to 55 who received an allogeneic stem cell transplant from a related donor, was CMV-positive, and had no GVHD. Some T cells may be transferred from the graft donor. Specimen: CD4+ T cells sorted from blood, collected about 1,000 days after allogeneic stem cell transplant with posttransplant cyclophosphamide. The DNA for the CDR3 is TGTGCCAGCAGTTACTCAGAGGGGGCGTTTTCACCCCTCCACTTT. Translated: CASSYSEGAFSPLHF.